The rows below give T cell receptor beta chains drawn from one sample of a study of T cells after yellow fever vaccination. TCRdb redid the calling of the 5' RACE reads with MiXCR, one entry per CDR3 protein. Of about 360,000 distinct CDR3 sequences in the sample, approximately 5.7% were seen once. The source was PBMCs, collected 5 days after the yellow fever booster vaccination. Every receptor here comes from a man aged 30 to 39 who received the YFV17D yellow fever vaccine. Each CDR3 is given with its conserved first and last residue. Fields, in order: V gene, J gene, D gene, CDR3 protein. D genes are given only for firm matches.

v_gene: TRBV18
j_gene: TRBJ1-2
d_gene: TRBD1
CDR3aa: CASSPDRVYGYTF

v_gene: TRBV20-1
j_gene: TRBJ2-3
d_gene: NA
CDR3aa: CSASRGIDTQYF

v_gene: TRBV28
j_gene: TRBJ2-1
d_gene: NA
CDR3aa: CASSFSLSSYNEQFF

v_gene: TRBV5-1
j_gene: TRBJ2-1
d_gene: NA
CDR3aa: CASSAQEGKYNEQFF

v_gene: TRBV29-1
j_gene: TRBJ1-4
d_gene: TRBD1
CDR3aa: CSVAGTGNEKLFF

v_gene: TRBV5-1
j_gene: TRBJ2-7
d_gene: TRBD2
CDR3aa: CASSETTSGRYEQYF

v_gene: TRBV10-3
j_gene: TRBJ2-7
d_gene: NA
CDR3aa: CAISGAEQYF

v_gene: TRBV6-1
j_gene: TRBJ2-7
d_gene: NA
CDR3aa: CASSAGLGRREQYF

v_gene: TRBV12-3/TRBV12-4
j_gene: TRBJ1-1
d_gene: NA
CDR3aa: CASKEILADTEAFF

v_gene: TRBV7-2
j_gene: TRBJ2-7
d_gene: TRBD2
CDR3aa: CASSLEWASGGRHF

v_gene: TRBV5-6
j_gene: TRBJ2-5
d_gene: NA
CDR3aa: CASSLGVAIAETQYF

v_gene: TRBV25-1
j_gene: TRBJ2-3
d_gene: TRBD2
CDR3aa: CASSGASGSRADTQYF

v_gene: TRBV7-2
j_gene: TRBJ2-7
d_gene: NA
CDR3aa: CASSPAGRHYEHYF

v_gene: TRBV6-5
j_gene: TRBJ2-2
d_gene: NA
CDR3aa: CASSYSPGDPGELFF

v_gene: TRBV6-5
j_gene: TRBJ2-1
d_gene: TRBD2
CDR3aa: CASSYASRRGRASNEQFF

v_gene: TRBV7-2
j_gene: TRBJ2-5
d_gene: NA
CDR3aa: CASSLRVGEETQYF

v_gene: TRBV5-1
j_gene: TRBJ2-5
d_gene: TRBD2
CDR3aa: CASSYRLAGDETQYF

v_gene: TRBV5-4
j_gene: TRBJ1-2
d_gene: NA
CDR3aa: CASSLEGWDGYTF

v_gene: TRBV29-1
j_gene: TRBJ2-1
d_gene: TRBD1
CDR3aa: CSHIQGAVNEQFF

v_gene: TRBV20-1
j_gene: TRBJ1-4
d_gene: NA
CDR3aa: CSAVRGMGKEKLFF

v_gene: TRBV5-5
j_gene: TRBJ1-2
d_gene: TRBD1
CDR3aa: CASSPGQRYGYTF

v_gene: TRBV19
j_gene: TRBJ2-1
d_gene: NA
CDR3aa: CASSIMASARYNEQFF

v_gene: TRBV29-1
j_gene: TRBJ2-1
d_gene: TRBD2
CDR3aa: CSVLLAANEQFF

v_gene: TRBV18
j_gene: TRBJ2-2
d_gene: TRBD2
CDR3aa: CASSPRAGETGELFF

v_gene: TRBV6-1
j_gene: TRBJ2-5
d_gene: NA
CDR3aa: CASSRTLSAQETQYF

v_gene: TRBV11-2
j_gene: TRBJ2-1
d_gene: TRBD2
CDR3aa: CASSWSGTSGAASYNEQFF

v_gene: TRBV7-2
j_gene: TRBJ2-5
d_gene: TRBD2
CDR3aa: CASTPRSGGETQYF

v_gene: TRBV5-1
j_gene: TRBJ2-5
d_gene: TRBD1
CDR3aa: CASSTGTGSETQYF

v_gene: TRBV4-2
j_gene: TRBJ2-6
d_gene: TRBD1
CDR3aa: CASSHPQRQGENSGANVLTF

v_gene: TRBV20-1
j_gene: TRBJ1-6
d_gene: NA
CDR3aa: CSAKAPGRSPLHF

v_gene: TRBV7-7
j_gene: TRBJ2-5
d_gene: NA
CDR3aa: CASRPTGFTEETQYF

v_gene: TRBV9
j_gene: TRBJ2-3
d_gene: TRBD2
CDR3aa: CASSVSGSRDTQYF

v_gene: TRBV20-1
j_gene: TRBJ2-3
d_gene: TRBD2
CDR3aa: CSATSGGGTDTQYF

v_gene: TRBV10-3
j_gene: TRBJ1-6
d_gene: NA
CDR3aa: CAISEPNRNSPLHF

v_gene: TRBV7-2
j_gene: TRBJ2-5
d_gene: NA
CDR3aa: CASSVRTGGRTETQYF

v_gene: TRBV6-2/TRBV6-3
j_gene: TRBJ2-5
d_gene: NA
CDR3aa: CASSLLNGHSETQYF

v_gene: TRBV5-1
j_gene: TRBJ2-1
d_gene: TRBD2
CDR3aa: CASTGRGDLIRNEQFF

v_gene: TRBV7-9
j_gene: TRBJ2-1
d_gene: NA
CDR3aa: CASSSKWDGGYNEQFF

v_gene: TRBV5-1
j_gene: TRBJ2-5
d_gene: NA
CDR3aa: CASSLVVLESETQYF

v_gene: TRBV4-1
j_gene: TRBJ1-4
d_gene: NA
CDR3aa: CASSQGVRAGDEKLFF

v_gene: TRBV12-3/TRBV12-4
j_gene: TRBJ2-1
d_gene: TRBD1
CDR3aa: CASSFGGGAGQGENNEQFF

v_gene: TRBV5-1
j_gene: TRBJ2-5
d_gene: NA
CDR3aa: CASSPGTLQETQYF

v_gene: TRBV7-6
j_gene: TRBJ2-3
d_gene: NA
CDR3aa: CASSPAGYGWYF

v_gene: TRBV6-1
j_gene: TRBJ1-1
d_gene: NA
CDR3aa: CASSERYEAFF

v_gene: TRBV6-2/TRBV6-3
j_gene: TRBJ2-2
d_gene: NA
CDR3aa: CASRLLFRGSNTGELFF

v_gene: TRBV5-6
j_gene: TRBJ2-2
d_gene: NA
CDR3aa: CASRLGGIDTGELFF

v_gene: TRBV27
j_gene: TRBJ2-3
d_gene: NA
CDR3aa: CASSFWITDTQYF

v_gene: TRBV12-3/TRBV12-4
j_gene: TRBJ2-3
d_gene: TRBD2
CDR3aa: CASSFRLAESTSTDTQYF

v_gene: TRBV7-9
j_gene: TRBJ2-1
d_gene: NA
CDR3aa: CASSPVFEQFF

v_gene: TRBV3-1
j_gene: TRBJ2-1
d_gene: NA
CDR3aa: CASSQNPGTNEQFF

v_gene: TRBV18
j_gene: TRBJ2-3
d_gene: NA
CDR3aa: CASSRERDTQYF

v_gene: TRBV20-1
j_gene: TRBJ2-3
d_gene: TRBD2
CDR3aa: CSARSGRAGDTQYF

v_gene: TRBV30
j_gene: TRBJ2-1
d_gene: NA
CDR3aa: CAWSVQETSYNEQFF

v_gene: TRBV18
j_gene: TRBJ2-5
d_gene: NA
CDR3aa: CASTSSDYNQETQYF

v_gene: TRBV6-5
j_gene: TRBJ2-3
d_gene: NA
CDR3aa: CASSSGTTFTDTQYF

v_gene: TRBV3-1
j_gene: TRBJ2-1
d_gene: NA
CDR3aa: CASSQLRGYEQFF

v_gene: TRBV12-3/TRBV12-4
j_gene: TRBJ1-2
d_gene: NA
CDR3aa: CASTYLETGLVYGYTF

v_gene: TRBV19
j_gene: TRBJ2-7
d_gene: TRBD1
CDR3aa: CASRPQGARNEQYF

v_gene: TRBV7-8
j_gene: TRBJ2-7
d_gene: TRBD1
CDR3aa: CASSLATGVIYEQYF